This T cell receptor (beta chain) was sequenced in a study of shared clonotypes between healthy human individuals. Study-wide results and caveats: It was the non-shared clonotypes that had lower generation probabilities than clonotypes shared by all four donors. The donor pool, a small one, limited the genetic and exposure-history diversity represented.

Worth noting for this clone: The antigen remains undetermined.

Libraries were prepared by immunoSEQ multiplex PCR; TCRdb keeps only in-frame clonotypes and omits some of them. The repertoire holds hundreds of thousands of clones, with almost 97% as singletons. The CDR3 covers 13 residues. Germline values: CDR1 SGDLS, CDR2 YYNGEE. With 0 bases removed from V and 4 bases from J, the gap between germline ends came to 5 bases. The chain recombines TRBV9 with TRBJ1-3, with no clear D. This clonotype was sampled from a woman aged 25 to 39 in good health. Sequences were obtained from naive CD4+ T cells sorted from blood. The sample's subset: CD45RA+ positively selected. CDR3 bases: TGTGCCAGCAGCGTAGCCGGGGGAAACACCATATATTTT. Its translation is CASSVAGGNTIYF.